This T cell receptor (beta chain) was observed in a study of OX40 agonist ivuxolimab in advanced cancers. Study-level background: The costimulatory receptor OX40 (CD134) was targeted by ivuxolimab, a fully human IgG2 agonistic monoclonal antibody. In the dose-escalation cohort, 82.7% of patients were male, and the mean age was roughly 60 years, with a range of 23 to 79. Prior anti-PD-1, anti-PD-L1 or anti-CTLA-4 therapy was permitted, and about two fifths of dose-escalation patients had received checkpoint inhibitors. Of the approximately 53 patients in dose escalation, some 19 had hepatocellular carcinoma, some 15 had melanoma, 9 had renal cell carcinoma and 9 had head and neck cancer. Peripheral TCRbeta sequencing was intended to test whether TCR sequence diversity was altered and clonal T-cell expansion was caused by ivuxolimab. The monotherapy dose-escalation portion (N ≈ 50 patients) of the phase I ivuxolimab trial is reported in the paper. Partial responses were achieved by three dose-escalation patients, of whom one had hepatocellular carcinoma and two had cutaneous melanoma. Intravenous ivuxolimab was administered to patients every 2 weeks at six dose levels: 0.01, 0.1, 0.3, 1.5, 3 and 10 mg/kg.

Findings and caveats that apply to the study as a whole: Antigen specificity was not determined for the clonally expanded peripheral T cells. In the 0.1-3.0 mg/kg groups, partial responders were among the patients with the lowest normalized peripheral clonal expansion, particularly in CD8+ T cells. After ivuxolimab, more expanded clones were found on average in CD8+ T cells than in CD4+ T cells. At doses from 0.1 to 3.0 mg/kg, clonal expansion was seen in both CD4+ and CD8+ blood T cells between baseline and week 6. Low levels of normalized T-cell clonal expansion were also shown by some nonresponding patients.

Patients with a history of autoimmune disease or receiving systemic immunosuppression were excluded from the trial. Peripheral blood for TCR sequencing was collected from all dose cohorts at baseline, on cycle 4 day 1, and on cycle 7 day 1. The samples were drawn from a first-in-human, open-label, multicenter phase I dose-escalation trial of ivuxolimab. Adults with locally advanced or metastatic melanoma, renal cell, hepatocellular, or head and neck squamous cell carcinoma were enrolled in the trial. Before TCR sequencing, CD4+ T cells and CD8+ T cells were sorted from peripheral blood as separate populations. As concerns this clone: Its target antigen remains unknown. It has no much larger one-base neighbor in the sample; base qualities were not kept.

To sequence the TCRbeta CDR3 region, genomic DNA was isolated from the sorted cells. The immunoSEQ Assay was used to sequence the TCRbeta CDR3 regions. TCRdb took over this immuneACCESS table, retaining in-frame rearrangements with V and J assigned. Such tables are incomplete; in checked studies, under half of the missing clones stem from an unresolved V gene, and the remainder is unexplained. The sample data list tens of thousands of clones, and roughly 83% of these were observed just once. The ten biggest clones cover approximately 4.6% of the sample. As encoded in the germline V gene (reference sequence), CDR1 is MNHEY while CDR2 is SMNVEV. V is clipped by 2 bases and J by 0 bases, and the sequence between their germline boundaries is 5 bases long. The CDR3 spans 14 residues, from the cysteine through the phenylalanine. CDR3 DNA is the only sequence kept; it has 42 bases, read in frame from the first base.

The sample here was CD4+ or CD8+ T cells sorted from blood, taken in a trial of the OX40 agonist ivuxolimab. This receptor was identified in an adult with an advanced solid tumor such as melanoma, head and neck, liver or kidney cancer. The rearrangement joined TRBV27 to TRBJ1-5, with no confident D gene call. The nucleotides read TGTGCCAGCAGTTTACAAGGTAGCAATCAGCCCCAGCATTTT. Translated, it reads CASSLQGSNQPQHF.